This is a list of T cell receptor beta chains from one sample in a study of blood T cell repertoires in COVID-19. Clones were read by immunoSEQ multiplex PCR, and TCRdb kept only the in-frame ones, dropping some. Of some 220,000 clones listed, roughly 82% are singletons. The sample comprised peripheral blood. These receptors all stem from a man aged 50 or older with active or convalescent COVID-19. The CDR3 runs from the conserved cysteine through the conserved F or W. D genes are given only for firm matches. For some rows the clone size is stated as once, few or many, or as a class when expanded; others skip it.

J gene | V gene | D gene | clone size | CDR3 protein | CDR3 DNA
TRBJ1-2 | TRBV21-1 | - | - | CAVPGQGNYGYTF | TGTGCCGTCCCAGGACAGGGAAACTATGGCTACACCTTC
TRBJ1-4 | TRBV5-4 | - | - | CASSLRGDEKLFF | TGTGCCAGCAGCTTGCGGGGGGATGAAAAACTGTTTTTT
TRBJ2-7 | TRBV15 | TRBD1 | - | CATSSADRALAYEQYF | TGTGCCACCAGCAGCGCCGACAGGGCCCTTGCCTACGAGCAGTACTTC
TRBJ1-1 | TRBV7-9 | - | - | CASSLETAKAFF | TGTGCCAGCAGCTTAGAGACAGCAAAAGCTTTCTTT
TRBJ1-5 | TRBV28 | - | few | CASSFLSLIQGSNQPQHF | TGTGCCAGCAGTTTCCTATCCTTAATTCAGGGGAGCAATCAGCCCCAGCATTTT
TRBJ2-1 | TRBV27 | - | - | CASSEGGAYNEQFF | TGTGCCAGCAGTGAGGGCGGAGCCTACAATGAGCAGTTCTTC
TRBJ2-2 | TRBV14 | TRBD2 | - | CASSQSREVDTGELFF | TGTGCCAGCAGCCAATCGCGGGAGGTAGACACCGGGGAGCTGTTTTTT
TRBJ2-2 | TRBV28 | TRBD2 | - | CASSPPTSANTGELFF | TGTGCCAGCAGTCCCCCCACTAGCGCGAACACCGGGGAGCTGTTTTTT
TRBJ1-5 | TRBV7-7 | TRBD1 | - | CASSLAGDRLVNQPQHF | TGTGCCAGCAGCTTAGCGGGGGACAGGCTGGTCAATCAGCCCCAGCATTTT
TRBJ1-2 | TRBV6-5 | - | - | CASSYAHADSLYGYTF | TGTGCCAGCAGTTACGCCCATGCCGACAGCCTCTATGGCTACACCTTC